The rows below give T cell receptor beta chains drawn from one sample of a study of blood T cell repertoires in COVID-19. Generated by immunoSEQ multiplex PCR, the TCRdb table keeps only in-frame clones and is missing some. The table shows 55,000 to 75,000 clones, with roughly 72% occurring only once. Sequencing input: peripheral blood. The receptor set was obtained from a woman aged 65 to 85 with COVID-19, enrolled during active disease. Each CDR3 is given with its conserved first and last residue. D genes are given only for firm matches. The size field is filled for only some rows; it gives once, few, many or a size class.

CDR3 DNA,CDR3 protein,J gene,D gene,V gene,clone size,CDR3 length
TGTGCCAGCAGCTCGGACTCGGGAGCTTTCTTT,CASSSDSGAFF,TRBJ1-1,.,TRBV7-8,.,11
TGTGCCAGTAGCCCTAGTGGCCGCTCGCAGTATTTT,CASSPSGRSQYF,TRBJ2-3,.,TRBV19,.,12
TGCGCCAGCAGCCAAGGGTTTAGCGGGAGGGCCGGGACAGATACGCAGTATTTT,CASSQGFSGRAGTDTQYF,TRBJ2-3,TRBD2,TRBV4-1,.,18
TGTGCCAGCAGCGAACTAGCGGGAGGGGAGACCCAGTACTTC,CASSELAGGETQYF,TRBJ2-5,TRBD2,TRBV7-3,.,14
TGCAGCGTTGAAGGGGGGGAGTTGTGGACCCAGTACTTC,CSVEGGELWTQYF,TRBJ2-5,.,TRBV29-1,.,13
TGTGCCACCAGCAGCGGTAGCGGGGACTACAATGAGCAGTTCTTC,CATSSGSGDYNEQFF,TRBJ2-1,TRBD2,TRBV15,.,15
TGTGCCAGTAGAACTAGCGGGAGTTGGGACGGGGAGCTGTTTTTT,CASRTSGSWDGELFF,TRBJ2-2,TRBD2,TRBV19,.,15
TGTGCCAGCAGCCAATTGGGCGGGAGGCTAGGCTACACCTTC,CASSQLGGRLGYTF,TRBJ1-2,.,TRBV4-2,.,14
TGTGCCAGCAGCCCCGGGACTAGCAGGGCTCAGGGTGAGCAGTTCTTC,CASSPGTSRAQGEQFF,TRBJ2-1,TRBD2,TRBV7-3,.,16
TGTGCCAGCAGACGAGAGGGTGGGACAGCGGAGCAGTACTTC,CASRREGGTAEQYF,TRBJ2-7,TRBD1,TRBV7-9,.,14
TGTGCCAGCAGCTTGCTACGACAGGTGGAATCCCCTACCCTCTACGAGCAGTACTTC,CASSLLRQVESPTLYEQYF,TRBJ2-7,.,TRBV11-2,.,19
TGTGCCAGCAGCCCTACTTACCCGGGACAGAATCCGGGCTACACCTTC,CASSPTYPGQNPGYTF,TRBJ1-2,TRBD1,TRBV4-2,.,16
TGTGCCAGTAGTACCAACATCGACAGGGGGGATCAGCCCCAGCATTTT,CASSTNIDRGDQPQHF,TRBJ1-5,TRBD1,TRBV19,.,16
TGTGCCAGCAGCCAAGAGTCAGGGAGGGGCAATGAGCAGTTCTTC,CASSQESGRGNEQFF,TRBJ2-1,TRBD2,TRBV3-1/TRBV3-2,.,15
TGTGCCAGCAGCGTACAGAACTATGGCTACACCTTC,CASSVQNYGYTF,TRBJ1-2,.,TRBV9,.,12
TGTGCCAGCAGCTTTGGGGCAGCGATCTTGAACACTGAAGCTTTCTTT,CASSFGAAILNTEAFF,TRBJ1-1,.,TRBV7-8,.,16
TGTGCCAGCTCACCAAACGGGAACACTGAAGCTTTCTTT,CASSPNGNTEAFF,TRBJ1-1,.,TRBV18,once,13
TGTGCCAGCAGCGAGAGGGACAGGGCTCCTTTTGGAGAGGCTTTCTTT,CASSERDRAPFGEAFF,TRBJ1-1,TRBD1,TRBV2,.,16
TGTGCCAGCAGGAACGGACAGGCGGAGACCCAGTACTTC,CASRNGQAETQYF,TRBJ2-5,TRBD1,TRBV7-9,few,13
TGTGCCAGCAGCTTAGGGGACAAAGGAAAGGAGCAGTACTTC,CASSLGDKGKEQYF,TRBJ2-7,.,TRBV13,once,14
TGTGCCACCAGCACCGGAGGGTCAAATGAAAAACTGTTTTTT,CATSTGGSNEKLFF,TRBJ1-4,.,TRBV15,once,14
TGTGCCAGCAGCCGAGTGGGGCTGAACACTGAAGCTTTCTTT,CASSRVGLNTEAFF,TRBJ1-1,.,TRBV5-4,few,14
TGTGCCAGTAGCCGACGGGACAGGGAGATCACTGAAGCTTTCTTT,CASSRRDREITEAFF,TRBJ1-1,TRBD1,TRBV19,once,15
TGTGCCACGCGGACTAGCGGGGGTCCAGAGGAGCAGTTCTTC,CATRTSGGPEEQFF,TRBJ2-1,TRBD2,TRBV10-3,.,14
TGTGCCAGCAGCGTAGACAACTACAATGAGCAGTTCTTC,CASSVDNYNEQFF,TRBJ2-1,.,TRBV9,.,13
TGTGCCAGCAGCCAACGAGGACAGGCGATTCCGGAGCAGTTCTTC,CASSQRGQAIPEQFF,TRBJ2-1,TRBD1,TRBV3-1/TRBV3-2,.,15
TGCGCCAGCAGCTTGGCCGGGCTAGCGGGGGAGACCCAGTACTTC,CASSLAGLAGETQYF,TRBJ2-5,TRBD2,TRBV5-1,once,15
TGTGCCAGCAGTTATGAGGGTCGGACAGATACGCAGTATTTT,CASSYEGRTDTQYF,TRBJ2-3,.,TRBV6-2/TRBV6-3,once,14
TGTGCCAGCAGCTTGGGGGGGGACACAGGCGCGGAGACCCAGTACTTC,CASSLGGDTGAETQYF,TRBJ2-5,.,TRBV11-3,.,16
TGTGCCAGCAGCCCCGGACAGGGTGAAGCCAAAAACATTCAGTACTTC,CASSPGQGEAKNIQYF,TRBJ2-4,TRBD1,TRBV7-9,.,16
TGTGCCAGCAGCCGTGGACAGGCGGGGACTGAAGCTTTCTTT,CASSRGQAGTEAFF,TRBJ1-1,TRBD1,TRBV7-9,few,14
TGTGCCAGCAGACCCCAGGCTACTAACTATGGCTACACCTTC,CASRPQATNYGYTF,TRBJ1-2,.,TRBV7-2,.,14
TGTGCCAGCAGCTATGGACTAGCGGGAGGGACAGATACGCAGTATTTT,CASSYGLAGGTDTQYF,TRBJ2-3,TRBD2,TRBV28,.,16
TGTGCCAGCAGTCCCTGGGGGACAGGGCAGTACTTC,CASSPWGTGQYF,TRBJ2-7,TRBD1,TRBV6-2/TRBV6-3,.,12
TGTGCCAGCAGTGAATCGTCGGTTTCACCCCTCCACTTT,CASSESSVSPLHF,TRBJ1-6,.,TRBV6-1,.,13
TGTGCCAGTTCGAAGGGGGGGAGGAAACTGTTTTTT,CASSKGGRKLFF,TRBJ1-4,.,TRBV12-3/TRBV12-4,.,12
TGTGCCAGCAGTTTTCAGGAGGGCACTGAAGCTTTCTTT,CASSFQEGTEAFF,TRBJ1-1,.,TRBV12-3/TRBV12-4,.,13
TGTGCCAGCAGCACCGACAATAGCAATCAGCCCCAGCATTTT,CASSTDNSNQPQHF,TRBJ1-5,.,TRBV7-9,.,14
TGTGCCAGCAGTTTATCGACCCCTCAGGTATTCGAGCAGTACTTC,CASSLSTPQVFEQYF,TRBJ2-7,.,TRBV27,.,15
TGTGCCAGCAGCCCGACCAGGTCCCGCAATTCACCCCTCCACTTT,CASSPTRSRNSPLHF,TRBJ1-6,.,TRBV14,.,15
TGTGCCATCAGTGCCGGGACAGGGGGGGTGACCGGGGAGCTGTTTTTT,CAISAGTGGVTGELFF,TRBJ2-2,TRBD1,TRBV10-3,.,16
TGTGCCAGCAGTCCACCTCCCCCAGGGATGAACACTGAAGCTTTCTTT,CASSPPPPGMNTEAFF,TRBJ1-1,.,TRBV28,once,16
TGTGCCAGCAGTGATCGGGGGACTAACTATGGCTACACCTTC,CASSDRGTNYGYTF,TRBJ1-2,.,TRBV2,.,14
TGTGCCAGCAGCCCCGGCGGGGGGGCAAGCAATCAGCCCCAGCATTTT,CASSPGGGASNQPQHF,TRBJ1-5,.,TRBV6-6,.,16
TGTGCCAGCAGTGCATTCGGACAGGGGGGCGGCTACACCTTC,CASSAFGQGGGYTF,TRBJ1-2,TRBD1,TRBV6-4,.,14
TGTGCCAGCAGCTGGGGGACAGCACAAGAGACCCAGTACTTC,CASSWGTAQETQYF,TRBJ2-5,TRBD1,TRBV13,.,14
TGTGCCAGCAGTGACTCTCAGGGGGTGACCACCGGGGAGCTGTTTTTT,CASSDSQGVTTGELFF,TRBJ2-2,TRBD1,TRBV6-4,.,16
TGTGCCAGCAGCCTTTCGCAAGCGGGGACAGCTTTCTTT,CASSLSQAGTAFF,TRBJ1-1,.,TRBV5-6,.,13
TGTGCCACCAGCAGAGACAGGGTGGGCGGCTACACCTTC,CATSRDRVGGYTF,TRBJ1-2,.,TRBV15,.,13
TGTGCCAGCACCGAGACAGGGGGTGGGTCTGAAGCTTTCTTT,CASTETGGGSEAFF,TRBJ1-1,TRBD1,TRBV5-6,.,14
TGTGCCAGTAGTCGGGACAGGAGCCAAGAGACCCAGTACTTC,CASSRDRSQETQYF,TRBJ2-5,TRBD1,TRBV19,medium-sized,14
TGTGCCAGCAGCCCCCAAAGGGGATTCAATAGCAATCAGCCCCAGCATTTT,CASSPQRGFNSNQPQHF,TRBJ1-5,.,TRBV9,.,17
TGTGCCAGCAGTCTTCTTAATGAGCAGTTCTTC,CASSLLNEQFF,TRBJ2-1,.,TRBV12-3/TRBV12-4,many,11
TGTGCCAGCAGCCAAGGGAGGGCGAACACTGAAGCTTTCTTT,CASSQGRANTEAFF,TRBJ1-1,.,TRBV3-1/TRBV3-2,.,14
TGTGCCAGCAGGGCTGGCGGAGACCTCCTTCTATCCGGTGAGCAGTTCTTC,CASRAGGDLLLSGEQFF,TRBJ2-1,.,TRBV28,.,17